The present T cell receptor (beta chain) was sequenced within a study of cytomegalovirus exposure and HLA in healthy donors. Study at large: From donors who were HLA-typed, an early data release held about 85 million unique TCRs. Study-level results: Analysis was performed later, and it showed HLA-associated TCR beta chains to be more clonally expanded than equally common others. Some V segments (TRBV6-2 and TRBV6-3 among them) were excluded as indistinguishable.

Deletions cut 5 bases from V and 11 bases from J, with 16 bases between. The CDR3 spans 13 residues. In germline, CDR1 is MNHEY, CDR2 SMNVEV (reference sequence). With respect to this clone: No antigen is known for it.

Primers for the PCR totalled 60 Vbeta and 13 Jbeta. The protocol was immunoSEQ multiplex PCR, while the TCRdb copy is restricted to in-frame clones and leaves out a portion. The table lists about 150,000 clones, approximately 88% of them singletons. Specimen: PBMCs. This receptor was identified in a boy aged 2-15 years in good health and CMV-seronegative. The chain carries TRBV27 and TRBJ2-1, with D unresolved. CDR3 residues: CASSPTTRVKQFF. CDR3 in DNA: TGTGCCAGCAGTCCTACCACCCGGGTCAAGCAGTTCTTC.